A selection of T cell receptor beta chains follows, all from one sample in a study of T-cell memory formation after mild COVID-19. TCRdb analysed the 5' RACE reads with MiXCR anew, one entry per CDR3 protein. The repertoire holds around 340,000 distinct CDR3 sequences, with about 16% as singletons. The sequenced material came from PBMCs or a T cell subset sorted from them (not recorded which). Receptors were obtained from a man in his late teens or twenties who had mild COVID-19 (a few samples of this study predate the infection). Cell type and time point are not known. The CDR3 runs from the conserved cysteine through the conserved F or W. Fields, in order: D gene, J gene, clone size, V gene, CDR3 DNA, CDR3 protein. D genes are given only for firm matches. Clone sizes are given selectively: once, few, many, or a class where the clone is expanded.

D: TRBD2
J: TRBJ2-5
size: .
V: TRBV28
DNA: TGTGCCAGCAGTCCCCGGGAGCGGGGGGCGAAAGAGACCCAGTACTTC
CDR3: CASSPRERGAKETQYF

D: TRBD1
J: TRBJ2-5
size: .
V: TRBV7-7
DNA: TGTGCCAGCAGCTATACAGGGGAAAGGGAGACCCAGTACTTC
CDR3: CASSYTGERETQYF

D: .
J: TRBJ2-2
size: .
V: TRBV29-1
DNA: TGCAGCGTTGAAAATCGACAGAAGAACACCGGGGAGCTGTTTTTT
CDR3: CSVENRQKNTGELFF

D: .
J: TRBJ2-5
size: few
V: TRBV7-2
DNA: TGTGCCAGCAGCGACCGGGGGTGGCAAGAGACCCAGTACTTC
CDR3: CASSDRGWQETQYF

D: .
J: TRBJ2-7
size: few
V: TRBV7-2
DNA: TGTGCCAGCAGCTCGCACCTAAGGGGGGAGCAGTACTTC
CDR3: CASSSHLRGEQYF

D: TRBD1
J: TRBJ1-1
size: few
V: TRBV15
DNA: TGTGCCACCAGCAGAGGAGGCACAGGGGGCGCGGGGACTGAAGCTTTCTTT
CDR3: CATSRGGTGGAGTEAFF

D: .
J: TRBJ2-4
size: few
V: TRBV7-6
DNA: TGTGCCAGCAGCCCAACCGGGGGGCCACAGGGACTAGCCAAAAACATTCAGTACTTC
CDR3: CASSPTGGPQGLAKNIQYF

D: TRBD2
J: TRBJ2-5
size: few
V: TRBV20-1
DNA: TGCAGTGCTAGAGATCCCGGACTAGCGGGGGGATCGTCCCAGTACTTC
CDR3: CSARDPGLAGGSSQYF

D: .
J: TRBJ1-1
size: few
V: TRBV4-1
DNA: TGCGCCAGCAGCCAAGATCATCCACAGGGCACTGAAGCTTTCTTT
CDR3: CASSQDHPQGTEAFF

D: TRBD2
J: TRBJ2-1
size: .
V: TRBV5-1
DNA: TGCGCCAGCAGCCCTCTAGCGGGGGACTCCTACAATGAGCAGTTCTTC
CDR3: CASSPLAGDSYNEQFF

D: TRBD1
J: TRBJ1-3
size: .
V: TRBV5-1
DNA: TGCGCCAGCAGCTTGACAGGGGCCTCTGGAAACACCATATATTTT
CDR3: CASSLTGASGNTIYF

D: .
J: TRBJ2-7
size: many
V: TRBV7-8
DNA: TGTGCCAGCAGCTTAAAGGCAGGGGTGACCTACGAGCAGTACTTC
CDR3: CASSLKAGVTYEQYF

D: .
J: TRBJ2-3
size: many
V: TRBV4-1
DNA: TGCGCCAGCAGCCAAACGGGTACAACGAGCACAGATACGCAGTATTTT
CDR3: CASSQTGTTSTDTQYF

D: TRBD2
J: TRBJ2-3
size: few
V: TRBV9
DNA: TGTGCCAGCAGCGTAGCCCCCGGGGGGGCTTCAGATACGCAGTATTTT
CDR3: CASSVAPGGASDTQYF

D: .
J: TRBJ2-3
size: many
V: TRBV20-1
DNA: TGCAGTGCTAGAGAGGTGGGGGGACCCACAGATACGCAGTATTTT
CDR3: CSAREVGGPTDTQYF

D: .
J: TRBJ2-2
size: many
V: TRBV6-2/TRBV6-3
DNA: TGTGCCAGCAGTTACTCTGCGGACGAGAACACCGGGGAGCTGTTTTTT
CDR3: CASSYSADENTGELFF

D: .
J: TRBJ2-3
size: .
V: TRBV20-1
DNA: TGCAGTGCTACCGCCAGGGTGCAAAGCACAGATACGCAGTATTTT
CDR3: CSATARVQSTDTQYF

D: TRBD1
J: TRBJ2-3
size: many
V: TRBV9
DNA: TGTGCCAGCAGCTCGGACAGGGTCACAGATACGCAGTATTTT
CDR3: CASSSDRVTDTQYF

D: .
J: TRBJ2-7
size: .
V: TRBV11-2
DNA: TGTGCCAGCAGCTTAAAGGGAACCCAAAGCTACGAGCAGTACTTC
CDR3: CASSLKGTQSYEQYF

D: TRBD1
J: TRBJ1-1
size: few
V: TRBV14
DNA: TGTGCCAGCAGGGGACAGGGTGGTGAAGCTTTCTTT
CDR3: CASRGQGGEAFF

D: TRBD2
J: TRBJ2-1
size: many
V: TRBV19
DNA: TGTGCCAGTAGTGTCCGGGAGCGGGGGTACAATGAGCAGTTCTTC
CDR3: CASSVRERGYNEQFF

D: .
J: TRBJ1-1
size: many
V: TRBV7-3
DNA: TGTGCCAGCAGCGCGCAGGGGAACACTGAAGCTTTCTTT
CDR3: CASSAQGNTEAFF

D: TRBD1
J: TRBJ1-1
size: .
V: TRBV20-1
DNA: TGCAGTGCTAGACGTGTCAATTACAGGGGGTTCACTGAAGCTTTCTTT
CDR3: CSARRVNYRGFTEAFF

D: .
J: TRBJ2-3
size: .
V: TRBV5-1
DNA: TGCGCCAGCAGAGGGGACTTTTCTAGCACAGATACGCAGTATTTT
CDR3: CASRGDFSSTDTQYF

D: .
J: TRBJ2-1
size: few
V: TRBV20-1
DNA: TGCAGTGCTAGAGACCCAGGTGCAGGAGGGAATGAGCAGTTCTTC
CDR3: CSARDPGAGGNEQFF

D: .
J: TRBJ2-3
size: .
V: TRBV7-9
DNA: TGTGCCAGCAGAGACAGAGGAGGAACTAGCACAGATACGCAGTATTTT
CDR3: CASRDRGGTSTDTQYF

D: TRBD1
J: TRBJ1-5
size: few
V: TRBV7-8
DNA: TGTGCCAGCAGCGGCCGGACAGGCCAAAATCAGCCCCAGCATTTT
CDR3: CASSGRTGQNQPQHF

D: .
J: TRBJ1-2
size: few
V: TRBV24-1
DNA: TGTGCCACCAGTGAGGGTAGCTATGGCTACACCTTC
CDR3: CATSEGSYGYTF

D: TRBD1
J: TRBJ2-2
size: .
V: TRBV4-1
DNA: TGCGCCAGCAGCCAAACCGGGACAGGGCTCTCCGGGGAGCTGTTTTTT
CDR3: CASSQTGTGLSGELFF

D: TRBD1
J: TRBJ2-3
size: few
V: TRBV24-1
DNA: TGTGACGGGACAGGGGACCGTGATACGCAGTATTTT
CDR3: CDGTGDRDTQYF

D: TRBD2
J: TRBJ2-3
size: many
V: TRBV29-1
DNA: TGCAGCGTGGAGACTAGCCCAAGCACAGATACGCAGTATTTT
CDR3: CSVETSPSTDTQYF

D: .
J: TRBJ2-7
size: few
V: TRBV5-1
DNA: TGCGCCAGCAGCTCCGCCTCCGGGGCAACGTCCTACGAGCAGTACTTC
CDR3: CASSSASGATSYEQYF

D: .
J: TRBJ1-5
size: few
V: TRBV12-3/TRBV12-4
DNA: TGTGCCAGCAGTGCGGGTCTGCATACCAGCAATCAGCCCCAGCATTTT
CDR3: CASSAGLHTSNQPQHF

D: .
J: TRBJ2-1
size: few
V: TRBV7-2
DNA: TGTGCCAGCAGCTTCAAGGGGCCAGGCTACAATGAGCAGTTCTTC
CDR3: CASSFKGPGYNEQFF

D: .
J: TRBJ2-3
size: many
V: TRBV18
DNA: TGTGCCAGCTCACCGGACGGACGAATCACAGATACGCAGTATTTT
CDR3: CASSPDGRITDTQYF

D: TRBD2
J: TRBJ2-5
size: few
V: TRBV2
DNA: TGTGCCAGCAGTGACCTAGCGGGGGCGGGGGAGACCCAGTACTTC
CDR3: CASSDLAGAGETQYF

D: TRBD1
J: TRBJ2-1
size: .
V: TRBV5-1
DNA: TGCGCCAGCAGCTTGGGGGACAGGGACCCGAATGAGCAGTTCTTC
CDR3: CASSLGDRDPNEQFF

D: .
J: TRBJ2-3
size: few
V: TRBV7-2
DNA: TGTGCCAGCAGCCAACCAGGGCGGGCCGAAACCCTCACAGATACGCAGTATTTT
CDR3: CASSQPGRAETLTDTQYF

D: TRBD2
J: TRBJ2-3
size: .
V: TRBV11-2
DNA: TGTGCCAGCAGACTAAATAGCGGGGTAACCACAGATACGCAGTATTTT
CDR3: CASRLNSGVTTDTQYF

D: .
J: TRBJ2-7
size: many
V: TRBV5-1
DNA: TGCGCCAGCAGCTCCCCACTGACCTACGAGCAGTACTTC
CDR3: CASSSPLTYEQYF

D: TRBD1
J: TRBJ2-7
size: many
V: TRBV15
DNA: TGTGCCACCAGCAGACCCGGGACAGTAATGCACGAGCAGTACTTC
CDR3: CATSRPGTVMHEQYF

D: .
J: TRBJ2-7
size: few
V: TRBV7-9
DNA: TGTGCCAGCAGCTTACCCCGGGTAGGGTCGTTCTACGAGCAGTACTTC
CDR3: CASSLPRVGSFYEQYF

D: .
J: TRBJ2-3
size: .
V: TRBV20-1
DNA: TGCAGTGCTCGGGACCATAAGGGTCCCACAGATACGCAGTATTTT
CDR3: CSARDHKGPTDTQYF

D: .
J: TRBJ2-3
size: .
V: TRBV29-1
DNA: TGCAGTGGACTCGGGGGCCCCGGAGATACGCAGTATTTT
CDR3: CSGLGGPGDTQYF

D: TRBD2
J: TRBJ2-5
size: few
V: TRBV5-4
DNA: TGTGCCAGCAGCTCTGCGGGCGGGGGTATGGAGACCCAGTACTTC
CDR3: CASSSAGGGMETQYF

D: TRBD1
J: TRBJ1-1
size: .
V: TRBV6-2/TRBV6-3
DNA: TGTGCCAGCAGTTACCACGTGACAGGGATCACTGAAGCTTTCTTT
CDR3: CASSYHVTGITEAFF

D: .
J: TRBJ2-6
size: few
V: TRBV9
DNA: TGTGCCAGCAGCCCCACCGGGACCCCCTCTGGGGCCAACGTCCTGACTTTC
CDR3: CASSPTGTPSGANVLTF

D: .
J: TRBJ1-5
size: many
V: TRBV7-8
DNA: TGTGCCAGCAGCTTAGAGTTGGTTGGGACCAAGCCCCAGCATTTT
CDR3: CASSLELVGTKPQHF

D: .
J: TRBJ2-3
size: many
V: TRBV7-2
DNA: TGTGCCAGCAGCTTGAGTAGCCGTGATACGCAGTATTTT
CDR3: CASSLSSRDTQYF

D: .
J: TRBJ1-1
size: .
V: TRBV18
DNA: TGTGCCAGCTCACTAAGCAGCGAGGAAATGCGCGGCACTGAAGCTTTCTTT
CDR3: CASSLSSEEMRGTEAFF

D: .
J: TRBJ2-7
size: few
V: TRBV7-9
DNA: TGTGCCAGCAGCTTAATAGACTACGAGCAGTACTTC
CDR3: CASSLIDYEQYF

D: .
J: TRBJ1-2
size: .
V: TRBV4-3
DNA: TGCGCCAGCAGCCCGCGAGCGGAAACTAACTATGGCTACACCTTC
CDR3: CASSPRAETNYGYTF

D: .
J: TRBJ2-5
size: few
V: TRBV19
DNA: TGTGCCAGTAGGGAGAGAGGGACCCAGTACTTC
CDR3: CASRERGTQYF

D: .
J: TRBJ1-1
size: .
V: TRBV7-9
DNA: TGTGCCAGCAGCTTATTGTTAGGGGCTTTGGACACTGAAGCTTTCTTT
CDR3: CASSLLLGALDTEAFF

D: TRBD1
J: TRBJ2-5
size: .
V: TRBV5-8
DNA: TGTGCCAGCGGCGAAAAAGGGGGCGGAAAGACCCAGTACTTC
CDR3: CASGEKGGGKTQYF

D: TRBD2
J: TRBJ2-2
size: few
V: TRBV18
DNA: TGTGCCAGCTCACCCGGGACTAGCGGGGTGACCGGGGAGCTGTTTTTT
CDR3: CASSPGTSGVTGELFF

D: .
J: TRBJ2-5
size: .
V: TRBV27
DNA: TGTGCCAGCAGTTTGTACAGTAGTTCCCAAGAGACCCAGTACTTC
CDR3: CASSLYSSSQETQYF

D: TRBD2
J: TRBJ2-3
size: few
V: TRBV12-3/TRBV12-4
DNA: TGTGCCAGCAGTTTGGGACTAGTGCTATTAGCTAGCGCAGATACGCAGTATTTT
CDR3: CASSLGLVLLASADTQYF

D: .
J: TRBJ2-3
size: few
V: TRBV12-3/TRBV12-4
DNA: TGTGCCAGCAGTTTAGAGCTGGACTACACAGATACGCAGTATTTT
CDR3: CASSLELDYTDTQYF

D: TRBD2
J: TRBJ2-3
size: .
V: TRBV30
DNA: TGTGCCTGGAGTGTACGACTAGCAGATACGAAGTATTTT
CDR3: CAWSVRLADTKYF